Included here is one T cell receptor beta chain sequence, with context. The target antigen is unknown. This CDR3 contains 11 residues. Germline values: CDR1 ENHRY, CDR2 SYGVKD. V lost 2 bases and J lost 6, with 5 bases in between. This sample is part of a study of cytomegalovirus exposure and HLA in healthy donors. When sampled, the donors appeared nominally healthy, though they likely had unrecorded immune exposures. It was with 60 Vbeta and 13 Jbeta primers that the PCR ran. Profiling relied on immunoSEQ multiplex PCR, and the TCRdb table lists in-frame clones only, not all of them. Recorded here are tens of thousands of clones; the top ten clones represent approximately 1.5%. Whole-study results and caveats: Prediction of most subjects' HLA-A and HLA-B alleles by TCR beta sequences was reportedly accurate. For most TCR beta V segments, an earlier analysis put the productive rate at about 87% or about 30% of the time.

The rearrangement joins TRBV10-3 to TRBJ2-7, with D unclear. The TCR originated in a woman aged 55-69 years in good health and CMV-seronegative. The sample consisted of PBMCs. Here the CDR3 DNA reads TGTGCCATCAGTGAGACAGTCGAGCAGTACTTC. The encoded protein is CAISETVEQYF.